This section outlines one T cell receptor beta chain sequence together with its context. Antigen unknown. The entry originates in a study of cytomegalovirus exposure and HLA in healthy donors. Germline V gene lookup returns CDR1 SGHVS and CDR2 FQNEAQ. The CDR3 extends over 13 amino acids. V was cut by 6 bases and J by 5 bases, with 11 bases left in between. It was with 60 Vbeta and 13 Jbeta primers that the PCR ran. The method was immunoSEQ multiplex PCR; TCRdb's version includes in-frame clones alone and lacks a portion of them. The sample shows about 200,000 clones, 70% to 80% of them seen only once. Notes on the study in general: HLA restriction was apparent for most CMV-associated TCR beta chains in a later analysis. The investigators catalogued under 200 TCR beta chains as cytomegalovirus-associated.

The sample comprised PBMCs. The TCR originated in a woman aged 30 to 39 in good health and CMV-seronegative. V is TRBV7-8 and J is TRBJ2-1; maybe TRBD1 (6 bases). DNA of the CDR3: TGTGCCAGCAGGATATACAGGGACAATGAGCAGTTCTTC. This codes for CASRIYRDNEQFF.